This is a list of T cell receptor beta chains from one sample in a study of blood T cell repertoires in COVID-19. TCRdb's table, derived via immunoSEQ multiplex PCR, lists solely in-frame clones and lacks some. This table holds roughly 200,000 clones, approximately 89% found once. Sequencing used PBMCs or T cells enriched from blood (not recorded which). The receptors derive from a man in his forties or fifties who had recovered from COVID-19. The CDR3 runs from the conserved cysteine through the conserved F or W. A D gene is named only where the DNA matches it firmly. The size of a clone is reported for some rows only, either as once, few or many, or as a class for expanded clones.

abundance	v_gene	j_gene	d_gene	CDR3nt	CDR3aa
NA	TRBV5-6	TRBJ1-1	NA	TGTGCCAGCAGCTTGGGGGGGCGGACTGAAGCTTTCTTT	CASSLGGRTEAFF
NA	TRBV6-5	TRBJ1-5	NA	TGTGCCAGCATAGGGACAACTAATCAGCCCCAGCATTTT	CASIGTTNQPQHF
NA	TRBV5-5	TRBJ1-1	NA	TGTGCCAGCAGCCAGAACATGAACACTGAAGCTTTCTTT	CASSQNMNTEAFF
NA	TRBV27	TRBJ1-4	NA	TGTGCCAGCAGTCCAACTATACAGGGACCTAATGAAAAACTGTTTTTT	CASSPTIQGPNEKLFF
NA	TRBV19	TRBJ1-5	TRBD1	TGTGCCAGTAGTATTCTGGGACAGGGAGTCTTCAATCAGCCCCAGCATTTT	CASSILGQGVFNQPQHF
NA	TRBV4-2	TRBJ1-6	NA	TGTGCCAGCAGCCAAGATTTGTCAGGGGTTTCACCCCTCCACTTT	CASSQDLSGVSPLHF
NA	TRBV2	TRBJ2-1	TRBD2	TGTGCCAGCAGTGAAAGGCGTGTAGGGACTAGCGGGAGGTTAGGCTACAATGAGCAGTTCTTC	CASSERRVGTSGRLGYNEQFF
NA	TRBV5-1	TRBJ1-5	NA	TGCGCCAGCAGCTCCGGGGTTAGCAATCAGCCCCAGCATTTT	CASSSGVSNQPQHF
NA	TRBV11-3	TRBJ1-1	NA	TGTGCCAGCAGCTTAATCTACACTGAAGCTTTCTTT	CASSLIYTEAFF
NA	TRBV2	TRBJ1-2	NA	TGTGCCAGCAGTGCACAGGGCAGATCCTATGGCTACACCTTC	CASSAQGRSYGYTF
NA	TRBV29-1	TRBJ2-7	TRBD2	TGCAGCGTTGACGGGAGGGGAGGCGAGCAGTACTTC	CSVDGRGGEQYF
NA	TRBV30	TRBJ1-5	NA	TGTGCCTGGAGTACGGGGGTAGGCAATCAGCCCCAGCATTTT	CAWSTGVGNQPQHF
NA	TRBV30	TRBJ1-3	NA	TGTGCCTGGAGTCCGGACATAACGGGAAACACCATATATTTT	CAWSPDITGNTIYF
NA	TRBV28	TRBJ1-6	NA	TGTGCCAGCAGGTCCTTAAGCGAATTTTCACCCCTCCACTTT	CASRSLSEFSPLHF
NA	TRBV3-1/TRBV3-2	TRBJ2-7	TRBD1	TGTGCCAGCAGCCAAGGGACAGGGGGCTCCTACGAGCAGTACTTC	CASSQGTGGSYEQYF
NA	TRBV28	TRBJ2-3	TRBD2	TGTGCCAGCGGGGGGACTAGCGGGTCATATTCTAGCACAGATACGCAGTATTTT	CASGGTSGSYSSTDTQYF
NA	TRBV5-1	TRBJ2-4	NA	TGCGCCAGCAGGCCGGAGGGGGCTGGAAACATTCAGTACTTC	CASRPEGAGNIQYF
NA	TRBV28	TRBJ1-6	TRBD1	TGTGCCAGCAGCCCAGGGACAGTGAGTCCACCCCTCCACTTT	CASSPGTVSPPLHF
few	TRBV7-2	TRBJ2-2	NA	TGTGCCAGCAGCTTAGACAGCACCCTTACCGGGGAGCTGTTTTTT	CASSLDSTLTGELFF
NA	TRBV15	TRBJ1-6	TRBD1	TGTGCCACACCCGACAGGGGGAGCTCCTATAATTCACCCCTCCACTTT	CATPDRGSSYNSPLHF
once	TRBV10-1	TRBJ1-3	NA	TGCGCCAGCAGTGCGTCCAGGGCTGGAAACACCATATATTTT	CASSASRAGNTIYF
once	TRBV18	TRBJ1-5	TRBD1	TGTGCCAGCTCACCGGACAGGGTTGATCAGCCCCAGCATTTT	CASSPDRVDQPQHF